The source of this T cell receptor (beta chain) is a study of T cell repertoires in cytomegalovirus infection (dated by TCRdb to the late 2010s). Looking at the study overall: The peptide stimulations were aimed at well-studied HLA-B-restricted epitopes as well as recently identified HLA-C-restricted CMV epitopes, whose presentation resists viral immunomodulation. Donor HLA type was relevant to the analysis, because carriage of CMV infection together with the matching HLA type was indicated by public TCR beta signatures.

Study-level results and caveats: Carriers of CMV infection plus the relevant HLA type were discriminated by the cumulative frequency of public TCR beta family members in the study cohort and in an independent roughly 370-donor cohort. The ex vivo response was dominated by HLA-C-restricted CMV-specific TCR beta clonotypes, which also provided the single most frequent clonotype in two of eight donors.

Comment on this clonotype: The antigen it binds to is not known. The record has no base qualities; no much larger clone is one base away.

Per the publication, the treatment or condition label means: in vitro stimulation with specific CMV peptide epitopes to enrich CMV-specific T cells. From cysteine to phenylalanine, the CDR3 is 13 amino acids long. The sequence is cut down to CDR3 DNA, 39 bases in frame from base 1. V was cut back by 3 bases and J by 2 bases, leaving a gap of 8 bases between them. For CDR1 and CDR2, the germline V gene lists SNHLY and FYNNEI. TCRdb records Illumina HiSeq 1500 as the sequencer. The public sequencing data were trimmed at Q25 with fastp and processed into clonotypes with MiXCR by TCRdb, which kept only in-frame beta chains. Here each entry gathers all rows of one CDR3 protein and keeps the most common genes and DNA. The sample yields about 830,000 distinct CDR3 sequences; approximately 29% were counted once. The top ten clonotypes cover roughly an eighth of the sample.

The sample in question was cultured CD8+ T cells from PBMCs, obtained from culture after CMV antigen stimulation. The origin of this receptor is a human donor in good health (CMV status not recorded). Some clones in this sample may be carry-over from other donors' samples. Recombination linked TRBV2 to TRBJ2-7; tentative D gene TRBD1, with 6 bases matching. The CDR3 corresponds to CASSERTAYEQYF. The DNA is TGTGCCAGCAGTGAGAGGACAGCCTACGAGCAGTACTTC.